Sequencing of this T cell receptor beta chain was carried out in a study of blood T cell repertoires in COVID-19. CDR3 length: 14 residues. V shed 5 bases and J shed 4 bases, with 15 bases lying between them. CDR1 is SGHTA, CDR2 FQGNSA, per germline. Produced via immunoSEQ multiplex PCR; TCRdb's table is partial and in-frame only. The table includes some 8,000 clones, roughly 84% detected once. Sequences were obtained from peripheral blood. The clonotype originates from a human donor with active COVID-19. The donor label of this sample is uncertain. The V call is TRBV7-2, the J call TRBJ2-7, with D unresolved. The CDR3 reads CASSPRVAQYEQYF. CDR3 nucleotides: TGTGCCAGCAGCCCCCGTGTGGCCCAGTACGAGCAGTACTTC.